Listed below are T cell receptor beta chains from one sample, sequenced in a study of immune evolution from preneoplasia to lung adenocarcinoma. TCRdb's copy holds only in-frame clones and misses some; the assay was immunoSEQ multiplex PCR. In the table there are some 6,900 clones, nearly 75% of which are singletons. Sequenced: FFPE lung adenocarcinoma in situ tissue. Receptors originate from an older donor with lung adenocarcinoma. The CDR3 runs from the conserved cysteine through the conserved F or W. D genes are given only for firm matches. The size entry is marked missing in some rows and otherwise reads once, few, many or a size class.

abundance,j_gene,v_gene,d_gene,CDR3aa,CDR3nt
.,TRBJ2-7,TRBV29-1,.,CSVLVAGRYEQYF,TGCAGCGTATTAGTAGCAGGGCGCTACGAGCAGTACTTC
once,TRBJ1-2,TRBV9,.,CASSGPSRRREGYTF,TGTGCCAGCAGCGGCCCTTCTCGCCGTAGGGAAGGCTACACCTTC
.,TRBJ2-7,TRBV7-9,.,CASSFGEKWGEQYF,TGTGCCAGCAGCTTTGGGGAGAAATGGGGCGAGCAGTACTTC
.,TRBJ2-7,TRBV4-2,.,CASSQDWPGSSYEQYF,TGTGCCAGCAGCCAAGATTGGCCGGGGAGCTCCTACGAGCAGTACTTC
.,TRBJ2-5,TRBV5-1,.,CASSFQETQYF,TGCGCCAGCAGCTTCCAAGAGACCCAGTACTTC
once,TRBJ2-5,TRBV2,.,CASSWTYQETQYF,TGTGCCAGCAGCTGGACGTACCAAGAGACCCAGTACTTC
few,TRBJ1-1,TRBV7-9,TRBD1,CASSLSTGTGAEAFF,TGTGCCAGCAGCTTATCGACCGGGACAGGGGCCGAAGCTTTCTTT
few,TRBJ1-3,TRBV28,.,CASSPDRISGNTIYF,TGTGCCAGCAGTCCTGACAGGATCTCTGGAAACACCATATATTTT
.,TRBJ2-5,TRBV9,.,CASSVGYLQVETQYF,TGTGCCAGCAGCGTAGGATATTTACAGGTCGAGACCCAGTACTTC
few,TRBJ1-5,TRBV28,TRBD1,CASSGIRGLGQPQHF,TGTGCCAGCAGTGGGATCAGGGGGCTCGGTCAGCCCCAGCATTTT
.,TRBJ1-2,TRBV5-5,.,CASSSPFGQGYTF,TGTGCCAGCAGTTCTCCTTTTGGACAGGGCTACACCTTC
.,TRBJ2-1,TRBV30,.,CAWRGAQGDEQFF,TGTGCCTGGAGAGGCGCACAAGGGGATGAGCAGTTCTTC
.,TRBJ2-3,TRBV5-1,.,CASSLRDRTDTQYF,TGCGCCAGCAGCTTGCGGGACCGCACAGATACGCAGTATTTT
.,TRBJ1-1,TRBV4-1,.,CASNPQRAKVYTEAFF,TGCGCCAGCAACCCCCAGAGGGCGAAGGTGTACACTGAAGCTTTCTTT
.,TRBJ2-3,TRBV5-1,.,CASSNPSTDTQYF,TGCGCCAGCTCTAACCCGAGCACAGATACGCAGTATTTT
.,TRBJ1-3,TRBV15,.,CATSRAGSGNTIYF,TGTGCCACCAGCAGAGCCGGCTCTGGAAACACCATATATTTT
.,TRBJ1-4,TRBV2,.,CASKSDRDNEKLFF,TGTGCCAGCAAGTCGGACAGAGATAATGAAAAACTGTTTTTT
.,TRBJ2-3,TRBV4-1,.,CASSPDGGGTDTQYF,TGCGCCAGCAGCCCCGATGGAGGGGGCACAGATACGCAGTATTTT
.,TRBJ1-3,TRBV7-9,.,CASSLVGSGGNTIYF,TGTGCCAGCAGCTTAGTGGGCTCGGGAGGAAACACCATATATTTT
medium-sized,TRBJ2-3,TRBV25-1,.,CASSEYEGYTDTQYF,TGTGCCAGCAGTGAATATGAGGGATACACAGATACGCAGTATTTT
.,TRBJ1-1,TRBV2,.,CASSETGRAFF,TGTGCCAGCAGTGAAACCGGTAGGGCTTTCTTT
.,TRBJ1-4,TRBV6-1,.,CASREDPTNEKLFF,TGTGCCAGCAGAGAGGATCCAACTAATGAAAAACTGTTTTTT
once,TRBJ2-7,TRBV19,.,CASSLQGGSYEQYF,TGTGCCAGTAGCCTACAGGGCGGTTCCTACGAGCAGTACTTC